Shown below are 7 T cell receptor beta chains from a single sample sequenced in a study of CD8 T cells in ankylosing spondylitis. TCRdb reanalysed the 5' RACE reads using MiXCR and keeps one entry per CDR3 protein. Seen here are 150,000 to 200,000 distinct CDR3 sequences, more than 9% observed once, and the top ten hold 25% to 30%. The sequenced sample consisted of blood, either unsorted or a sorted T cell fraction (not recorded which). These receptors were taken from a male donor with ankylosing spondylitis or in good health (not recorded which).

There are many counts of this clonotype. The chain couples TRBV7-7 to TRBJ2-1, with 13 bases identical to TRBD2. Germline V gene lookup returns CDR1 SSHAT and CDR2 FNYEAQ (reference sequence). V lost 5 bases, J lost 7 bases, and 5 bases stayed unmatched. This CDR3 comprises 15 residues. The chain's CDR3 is CASSQGLAGANEQFF. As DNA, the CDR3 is TGTGCCAGCAGCCAAGGACTAGCGGGAGCAAATGAGCAGTTCTTC.

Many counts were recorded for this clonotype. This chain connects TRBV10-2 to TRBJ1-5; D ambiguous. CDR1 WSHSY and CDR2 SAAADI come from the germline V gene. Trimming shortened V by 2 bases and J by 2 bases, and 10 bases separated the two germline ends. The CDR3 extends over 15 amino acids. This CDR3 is CASSETGLGNQPQHF. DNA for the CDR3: TGCGCCAGCAGTGAGACGGGCCTGGGCAATCAGCCCCAGCATTTT.

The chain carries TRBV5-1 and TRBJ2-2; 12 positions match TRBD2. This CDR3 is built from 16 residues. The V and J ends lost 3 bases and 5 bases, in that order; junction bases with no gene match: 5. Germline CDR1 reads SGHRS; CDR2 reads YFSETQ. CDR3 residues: CASSSPGLAGTGELFF. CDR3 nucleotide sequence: TGCGCCAGCAGCTCGCCTGGACTAGCGGGGACCGGGGAGCTGTTTTTT.

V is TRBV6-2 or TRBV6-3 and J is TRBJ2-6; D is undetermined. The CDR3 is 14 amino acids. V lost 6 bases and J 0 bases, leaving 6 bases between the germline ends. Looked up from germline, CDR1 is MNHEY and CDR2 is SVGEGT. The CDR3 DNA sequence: TGTGCCAGCAGAGGAGTCTCTGGGGCCAACGTCCTGACTTTC. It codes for CASRGVSGANVLTF.

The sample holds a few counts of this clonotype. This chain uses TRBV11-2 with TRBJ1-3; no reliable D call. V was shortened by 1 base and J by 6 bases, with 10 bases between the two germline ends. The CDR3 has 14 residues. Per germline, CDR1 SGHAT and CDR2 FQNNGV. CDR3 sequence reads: CASSLGWLANTIYF. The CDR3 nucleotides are TGTGCCAGCAGCTTAGGATGGTTGGCAAACACCATATATTTT.

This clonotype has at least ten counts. The CDR3 here is CASSYSETGLREKLFF. CDR3 bases: TGTGCCAGCAGTTACTCTGAGACAGGGCTGAGGGAAAAACTGTTTTTT. The chain has TRBV6-5 and TRBJ1-4; 7 bases align to TRBD1. Germline V gives CDR1 MNHEY, CDR2 SVGAGI. The CDR3 is made up of 16 amino acids. V dropped 0 bases and J dropped 8; count of bases not matched to a gene: 9.

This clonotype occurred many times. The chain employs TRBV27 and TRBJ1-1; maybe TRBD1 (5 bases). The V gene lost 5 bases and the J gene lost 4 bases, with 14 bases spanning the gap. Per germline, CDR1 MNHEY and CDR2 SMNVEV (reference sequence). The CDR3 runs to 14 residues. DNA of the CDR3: TGTGCCAGCAGTCGGTCAGGGCTCCTCACTGAAGCTTTCTTT. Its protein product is CASSRSGLLTEAFF.